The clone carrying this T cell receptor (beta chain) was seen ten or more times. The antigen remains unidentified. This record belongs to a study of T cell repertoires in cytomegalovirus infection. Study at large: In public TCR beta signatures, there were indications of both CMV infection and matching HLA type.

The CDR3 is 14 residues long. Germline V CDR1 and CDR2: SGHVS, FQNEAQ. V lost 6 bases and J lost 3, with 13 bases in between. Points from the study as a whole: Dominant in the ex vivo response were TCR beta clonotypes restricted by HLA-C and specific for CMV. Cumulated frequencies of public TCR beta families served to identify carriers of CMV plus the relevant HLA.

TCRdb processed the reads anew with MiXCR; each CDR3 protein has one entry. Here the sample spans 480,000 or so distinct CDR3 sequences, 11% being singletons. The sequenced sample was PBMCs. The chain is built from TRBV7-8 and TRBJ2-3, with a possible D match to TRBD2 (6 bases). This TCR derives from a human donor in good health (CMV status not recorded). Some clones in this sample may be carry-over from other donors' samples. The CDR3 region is CASSPLAGTDTQYF. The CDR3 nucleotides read TGTGCCAGCAGTCCCCTGGCGGGGACAGATACGCAGTATTTT.